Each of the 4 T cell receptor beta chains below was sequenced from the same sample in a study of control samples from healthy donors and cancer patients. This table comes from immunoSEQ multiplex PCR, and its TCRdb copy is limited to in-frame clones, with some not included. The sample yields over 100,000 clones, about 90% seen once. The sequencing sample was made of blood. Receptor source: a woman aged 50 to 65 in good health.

CDR3 bases: TGTGCCAGCAGCCCGAACGGGCGGGGGGGCGCAGATACGCAGTATTTT. The encoded protein is CASSPNGRGGADTQYF. The chain employs TRBV7-2 and TRBJ2-3; TRBD2 matches 9 bases. The germline CDR1 and CDR2 sequences are SGHTA and FQGNSA. This CDR3 comprises 16 residues. After removal of 5 bases from V and 4 bases from J, the junction contained 10 bases not matched to a gene.

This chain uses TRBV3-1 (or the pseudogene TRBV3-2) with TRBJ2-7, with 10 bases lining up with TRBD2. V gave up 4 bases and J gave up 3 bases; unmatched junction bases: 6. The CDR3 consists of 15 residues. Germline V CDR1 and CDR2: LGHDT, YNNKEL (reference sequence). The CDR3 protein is CASSPGLAESYEQYF. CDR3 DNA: TGTGCCAGCAGCCCCGGACTAGCGGAGAGCTACGAGCAGTACTTC.

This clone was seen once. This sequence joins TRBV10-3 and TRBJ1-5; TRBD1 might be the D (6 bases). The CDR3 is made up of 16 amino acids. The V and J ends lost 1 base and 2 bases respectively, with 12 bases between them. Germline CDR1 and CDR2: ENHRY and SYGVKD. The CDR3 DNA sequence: TGTGCCATCAGTGAGTTCGGGGGGCAAGGCAATCAGCCCCAGCATTTT. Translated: CAISEFGGQGNQPQHF.

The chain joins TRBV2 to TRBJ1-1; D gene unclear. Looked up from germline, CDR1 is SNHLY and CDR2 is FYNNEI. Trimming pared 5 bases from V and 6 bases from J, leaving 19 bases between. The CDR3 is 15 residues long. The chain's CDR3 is CASSLVGNGRAEAFF. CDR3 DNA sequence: TGTGCCAGCAGTCTGGTGGGAAACGGAAGGGCTGAAGCTTTCTTT. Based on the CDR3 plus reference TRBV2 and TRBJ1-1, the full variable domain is EPEVTQTPSHQVTQMGQEVILRCVPISNHLYFYWYRQILGQKVEFLVSFYNNEISEKSEIFDDQFSVERPDGSNFTLKIRSTKLEDSAMYFCASSLVGNGRAEAFFGQGTRLTVV.